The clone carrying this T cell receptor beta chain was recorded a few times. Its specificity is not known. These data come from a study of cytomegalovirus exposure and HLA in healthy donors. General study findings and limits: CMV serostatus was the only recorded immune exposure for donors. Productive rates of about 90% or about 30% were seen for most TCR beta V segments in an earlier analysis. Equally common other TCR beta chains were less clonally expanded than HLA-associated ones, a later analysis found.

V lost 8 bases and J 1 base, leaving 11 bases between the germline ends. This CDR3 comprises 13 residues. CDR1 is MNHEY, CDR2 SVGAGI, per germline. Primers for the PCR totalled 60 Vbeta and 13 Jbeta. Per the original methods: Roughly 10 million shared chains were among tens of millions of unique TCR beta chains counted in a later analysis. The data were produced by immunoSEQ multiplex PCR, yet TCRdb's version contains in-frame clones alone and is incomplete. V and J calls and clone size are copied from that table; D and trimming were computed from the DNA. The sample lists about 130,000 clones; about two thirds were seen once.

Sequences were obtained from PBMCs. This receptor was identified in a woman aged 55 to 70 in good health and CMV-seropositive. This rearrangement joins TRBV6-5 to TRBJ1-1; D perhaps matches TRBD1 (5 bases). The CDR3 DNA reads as TGTGCCAGCGCGGGACGCGGGAACACTGAAGCTTTCTTT. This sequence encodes CASAGRGNTEAFF.